This is a list of T cell receptor beta chains from one sample in a study of T cell changes during pregnancy in multiple sclerosis. Sequenced by immunoSEQ multiplex PCR; TCRdb stores in-frame clones only, minus some. The sample lists some 64,000 clones; about 90% were seen once. This specimen consisted of peripheral blood, obtained in the first trimester of pregnancy. Receptor source: a female donor with multiple sclerosis, enrolled in a pregnancy study. Both conserved end residues are part of each CDR3. D genes are given only for firm matches.

CDR3	DNA	V	J	D
CASSYWAGGTDTQYF	TGTGCCAGCAGTTACTGGGCAGGGGGAACAGATACGCAGTATTTT	TRBV6-5	TRBJ2-3	TRBD1
CASSLSPSPGGAEAFF	TGTGCCAGCAGTTTATCACCTTCCCCAGGGGGCGCGGAAGCTTTCTTT	TRBV27	TRBJ1-1	TRBD1
CASSFGTGDREQYF	TGCGCCAGCAGCTTCGGGACAGGGGATAGGGAGCAGTACTTC	TRBV5-1	TRBJ2-7	TRBD1
CASSLLEGYNEQFF	TGTGCCAGCAGCCTGCTAGAAGGATACAATGAGCAGTTCTTC	TRBV7-9	TRBJ2-1	.
CASSLTSGHNEQFF	TGTGCTAGCAGCTTGACTAGCGGGCACAATGAGCAGTTCTTC	TRBV7-7	TRBJ2-1	TRBD2
CASSLGVLAGINYGYTF	TGTGCCAGCAGCTTAGGAGTATTAGCTGGAATTAACTATGGCTACACCTTC	TRBV13	TRBJ1-2	.
CASSLNRAVSTGELFF	TGTGCCAGCAGCTTAAACAGGGCTGTAAGCACCGGGGAGCTGTTTTTT	TRBV7-3	TRBJ2-2	.
CASSISGTGRTYEQYF	TGTGCCAGTAGTATATCCGGGACAGGTAGAACCTACGAGCAGTACTTC	TRBV19	TRBJ2-7	TRBD1
CASSTTITNEKLFF	TGTGCCAGTAGTACCACAATAACTAATGAAAAACTGTTTTTT	TRBV19	TRBJ1-4	.
CASSADRGPSQPQHF	TGTGCCAGCAGTGCAGACAGGGGACCTAGTCAGCCCCAGCATTTT	TRBV28	TRBJ1-5	TRBD1